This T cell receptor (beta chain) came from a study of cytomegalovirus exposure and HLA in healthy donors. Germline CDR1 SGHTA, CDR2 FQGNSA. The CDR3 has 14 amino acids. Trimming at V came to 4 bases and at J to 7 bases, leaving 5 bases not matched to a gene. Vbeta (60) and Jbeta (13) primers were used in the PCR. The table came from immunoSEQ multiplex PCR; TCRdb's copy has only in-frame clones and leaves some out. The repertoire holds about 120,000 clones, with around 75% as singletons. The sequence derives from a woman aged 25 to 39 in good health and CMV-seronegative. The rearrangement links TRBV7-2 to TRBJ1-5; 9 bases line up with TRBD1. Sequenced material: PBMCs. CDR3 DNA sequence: TGTGCCAGCAGCTCTGGACAGGGGTTACAGCCCCAGCATTTT. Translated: CASSSGQGLQPQHF.